A single sample gave rise to the 9 T cell receptor beta chains below, sequenced in a study of T cell responses to AZD1222 COVID-19 vaccine. Assay: immunoSEQ multiplex PCR; the TCRdb copy retains only in-frame clones and omits some. The sample shows 210,000 or so clones, roughly 94% of them seen only once. The material was peripheral blood, obtained 28 days after the second dose of the MenACWY control vaccine. These receptors were taken from an adult who received the MenACWY meningococcal vaccine as a control.

The V and J genes are TRBV4-1 and TRBJ2-1; 11 bases are shared with TRBD2. The junction had 9 bases not matched to a gene; V was cut back by 4 bases and J by 7 bases. CDR1 and CDR2 (germline): MGHRA, YSYEKL. CDR3 length: 16 residues. CDR3 DNA: TGCGCCAGCAGCCCCAACGAGGTAGCGGGAGGGAATGAGCAGTTCTTC. The encoded protein is CASSPNEVAGGNEQFF.

The chain has TRBV9 and TRBJ1-6, with a possible D match to TRBD1 (5 bases). Trimming shortened V by 7 bases and J by 7 bases, and 12 bases separated the two germline ends. The CDR3 has 13 residues. CDR1 and CDR2 from the germline V gene are SGDLS and YYNGEE. The DNA of the CDR3 is TGTGCCAGCCAGGGTATCATGAATTCACCCCTCCACTTT. Protein sequence: CASQGIMNSPLHF.

This clone has only one observation. The chain joins TRBV5-4 to TRBJ2-1; 7 nucleotides match TRBD2. The CDR3 consists of 15 residues. J lost 2 bases, V lost 0 bases, and 2 bases had no gene match. CDR1 SGHNT and CDR2 YYREEE come from the germline V gene (reference sequence). The CDR3 bases are TGTGCCAGCAGCTTGGACGGGACTACCTACAATGAGCAGTTCTTC. This codes for CASSLDGTTYNEQFF. The whole variable domain, remainder taken from reference TRBV5-4 and TRBJ2-1, is ETGVTQSPTHLIKTRGQQVTLRCSSQSGHNTVSWYQQALGQGPQFIFQYYREEENGRGNFPPRFSGLQFPNYSSELNVNALELDDSALYLCASSLDGTTYNEQFFGPGTRLTVL.

The chain is built from TRBV24-1 and TRBJ2-6, with D perhaps TRBD2 (5 bases). The V end lost 4 bases, the J end lost 0 bases, and 9 bases lay between the germline ends. The germline gives CDR1 KGHDR, CDR2 SFDVKD. The CDR3 consists of 16 residues. In DNA form, the CDR3 reads TGTGCCACCAGTGACCCAGGAGGCTCTGGGGCCAACGTCCTGACTTTC. This translates into CATSDPGGSGANVLTF.

This chain connects TRBV30 to TRBJ1-3; a weak D match, TRBD1 (5 bases). The CDR3 loop spans 15 amino acids. Germline assignment: CDR1 GTSNPN and CDR2 SVGIG (reference sequence). Trimming left V 0 bases short and J 3 bases short, with 12 bases between. The CDR3 region has the DNA TGTGCCTGGAGTGTATGGGGGGTCGATGGAAACACCATATATTTT. Its translation is CAWSVWGVDGNTIYF.

This clone has more than one count but fewer than ten. The CDR3 DNA follows: TGTGCCGGAAAGGGTCCAACTAATGAAAAACTGTTTTTT. This gives the protein CAGKGPTNEKLFF. This rearrangement joins TRBV7-9 to TRBJ1-4, with unresolved D. Germline assignment: CDR1 SEHNR and CDR2 FQNEAQ (reference sequence). The CDR3 loop spans 13 amino acids. Trimming shortened V by 11 bases and J by 0 bases, and 10 bases separated the two germline ends.

V usage is TRBV5-1 and J usage is TRBJ1-6, with 7 bases matching TRBD1. From germline, CDR1 is SGHRS and CDR2 YFSETQ. Trimming removed 4 bases from V and 7 bases from J; junction bases left unmatched: 20. The CDR3 runs to 19 residues. CDR3 bases: TGCGCCAGCAGCCCAAACCTCCAGAGGCCGGGACAGTCGAATTCACCCCTCCACTTT. Residues: CASSPNLQRPGQSNSPLHF. Looking up the rest from reference TRBV5-1 and TRBJ1-6 gives the full variable domain: KAGVTQTPRYLIKTRGQQVTLSCSPISGHRSVSWYQQTPGQGLQFLFEYFSETQRNKGNFPGRFSGRQFSNSRSEMNVSTLELGDSALYLCASSPNLQRPGQSNSPLHFGNGTRLTVT.

The J gene is TRBJ2-6, the V gene TRBV27; 10 bases map to TRBD1. The CDR3 loop spans 19 amino acids. V was pared by 3 bases and J by 2 bases, with 10 bases of the junction left unmatched. Germline values: CDR1 MNHEY, CDR2 SMNVEV (reference sequence). The CDR3 DNA reads as TGTGCCAGCAGTTTGGTCGGGACAGGGGCTGCCGCTGGGGCCAACGTCCTGACTTTC. This sequence encodes CASSLVGTGAAAGANVLTF.

The rearrangement uses TRBV5-8 and TRBJ2-4; 15 nucleotides agree with TRBD2. V dropped 3 bases and J dropped 6; count of bases not matched to a gene: 7. Germline V gives CDR1 SGHTS, CDR2 YDEGEE. The CDR3 loop spans 17 amino acids. The CDR3 here is CASSSTGLAGGGNIQYF. CDR3 DNA: TGTGCCAGCAGCTCCACGGGACTAGCGGGAGGTGGAAACATTCAGTACTTC.